This is a list of T cell receptor beta chains from one sample in a study of blood T cells in healthy people across ages. TCRdb re-derived calls from the 5' RACE reads in MiXCR, one entry per CDR3 protein. Of hundreds of thousands of distinct CDR3 sequences listed, roughly 25% were seen once; the top ten hold more than 8.5%. These same data were also listed under a study on T cells of mothers and their children.

Sequencing was done on a sample of blood. The receptors stem from a boy aged 5-17 years in good health. The CDR3 runs from the conserved cysteine through the conserved F or W. A clone size is listed for some rows: how often the clone was seen (once, few, many), or a class if it is expanded.

>TRBJ1-2|TRBV7-2|.
CASSLSWAGDYGYTF
>TRBJ1-3|TRBV6-6|few
CASSTGAAGNTIYF
>TRBJ1-2|TRBV4-3|few
CASSRGAAGGVGLNGYTF
>TRBJ1-2|TRBV20-1|few
CSARLSGAGPIANYGYTF
>TRBJ1-4|TRBV28|once
CASSLPTAANEKLFF
>TRBJ1-1|TRBV7-9|few
CASSPLDGGDTEAFF
>TRBJ2-6|TRBV5-1|.
CASGQDRGSSGANVLTF
>.|TRBV20-1|.
CSAHPGLADYNEQFF
>TRBJ2-7|TRBV7-2|few
CASRFSSSYEQYF
>TRBJ2-5|TRBV29-1|.
CSGKEQESQYF
>TRBJ2-2|TRBV4-1|few
CASSRPGGGGTGELFF
>TRBJ1-2|TRBV5-1|many
CASSLGTGNYGYTF
>TRBJ2-1|TRBV29-1|.
CSVRLAGPYNEQFF
>TRBJ2-1|TRBV14|.
CASSQLTSASNEQFF
>TRBJ2-3|TRBV7-2|.
CASSPRPLSTDTQYF
>TRBJ1-2|TRBV29-1|.
CSAEGGNYGYTF
>TRBJ2-2|TRBV5-5|few
CASSRVIVGAGELFF
>TRBJ1-5|TRBV28|few
CASSFVEGNQPQHF
>TRBJ2-4|TRBV3-1|few
CASSQGAGEGSENIQYF
>TRBJ2-1|TRBV20-1|few
CSARPTGWNHNEQFF
>TRBJ2-1|TRBV6-5|.
CASRTTLSGGGEQFF
>TRBJ1-3|TRBV4-2|few
CASSQWVSGNTIYF
>TRBJ2-7|TRBV5-1|few
CASSTGTVPSYEQYF
>TRBJ2-1|TRBV7-6|.
CASSLGLAGTNNEQFF
>TRBJ2-5|TRBV3-1|few
CASSQDLGVAGGFQETQYF
>TRBJ2-5|TRBV29-1|.
CSSSSGNQETQYF
>TRBJ2-5|TRBV20-1|.
CSAGGGLAEETQYF
>TRBJ2-1|TRBV5-1|few
CASSLPSGRAGNEQFF
>TRBJ1-2|TRBV7-9|.
CASKGMEQGDNFGYTF
>TRBJ2-1|TRBV5-1|.
CASSSTTSGTNEQFF
>TRBJ2-5|TRBV6-1|.
CASRDPGQGAQETQYF
>.|TRBV11-2|few
CASSPRTSGGSETQYF
>TRBJ2-3|TRBV3-1|.
CASSHGLAGARSTDTQYF
>TRBJ2-7|TRBV6-6|few
CASSNPGTSAYEQYF
>TRBJ1-2|TRBV7-9|.
CASSTTGEGNPYGYTF
>TRBJ1-5|TRBV25-1|.
CASSGGGLNWQGGQPQHF
>TRBJ2-7|TRBV2|few
CASSEPTSMNYEQYF
>TRBJ1-4|TRBV7-9|.
CASSPTGQYEKLFF
>TRBJ2-7|TRBV5-1|.
CASSLARPVDRGYEQYF